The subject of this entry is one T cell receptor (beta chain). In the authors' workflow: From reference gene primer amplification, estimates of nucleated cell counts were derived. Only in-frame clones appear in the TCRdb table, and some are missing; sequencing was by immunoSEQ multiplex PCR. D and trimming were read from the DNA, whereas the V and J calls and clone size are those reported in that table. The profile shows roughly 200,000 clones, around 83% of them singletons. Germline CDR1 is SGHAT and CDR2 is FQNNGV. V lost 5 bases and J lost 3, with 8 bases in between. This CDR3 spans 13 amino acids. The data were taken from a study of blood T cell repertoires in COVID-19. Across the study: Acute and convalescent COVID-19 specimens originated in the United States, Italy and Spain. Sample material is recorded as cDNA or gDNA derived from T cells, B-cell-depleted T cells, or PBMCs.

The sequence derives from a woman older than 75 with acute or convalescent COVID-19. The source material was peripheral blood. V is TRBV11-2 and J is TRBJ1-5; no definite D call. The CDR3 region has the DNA TGTGCCAGCAGCCTTGAACTCAATCAGCCCCAGCATTTT. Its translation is CASSLELNQPQHF.